The 13 T cell receptor beta chains below all came from one sample that was sequenced in a study of blood T cell repertoires in COVID-19. TCRdb's table, derived via immunoSEQ multiplex PCR, lists solely in-frame clones and lacks some. The table lists a few hundred thousand clones, roughly 80% of them singletons, with about 4.9% in the top ten. Sequenced input: peripheral blood. These receptors were collected from a man between 60 and 75 years old who had recovered from COVID-19.

This clone was observed a handful of times. The chain combines TRBV11-2 with TRBJ1-3, with D possibly being TRBD1 (5 bases). There are 18 residues in the CDR3. Trimming cost V 5 bases and J 0 bases, with 20 bases left between them. Germline values: CDR1 SGHAT, CDR2 FQNNGV. CDR3 sequence: CASSTPRRVDGSGNTIYF. In nucleotides, the CDR3 is TGTGCCAGCAGCACGCCTCGCAGGGTCGATGGCTCTGGAAACACCATATATTTT. Complete variable domain (other parts from reference TRBV11-2 and TRBJ1-3): EAGVAQSPRYKIIEKRQSVAFWCNPISGHATLYWYQQILGQGPKLLIQFQNNGVVDDSQLPKDRFSAERLKGVDSTLKIQPAKLEDSAVYLCASSTPRRVDGSGNTIYFGEGSWLTVV.

This clone was observed a handful of times. The chain couples TRBV5-1 to TRBJ2-3; D remains unclear. Trimming took off 0 bases at V and 0 bases at J, with 5 bases between the two ends. CDR3 size: 14 residues. Germline loops: CDR1 SGHRS, CDR2 YFSETQ. The DNA of the CDR3 is TGCGCCAGCAGCTTGGGGGCAAGCACAGATACGCAGTATTTT. Translation gives CASSLGASTDTQYF.

The sample holds one count of this clone. This chain connects TRBV18 to TRBJ2-1, with D perhaps matching TRBD1 (6 bases). This CDR3 is built from 16 residues. The germline V and J ends were trimmed by 3 bases and 9 bases, with 21 bases remaining between them. CDR1 KGHSH and CDR2 LQKENI come from the germline V gene. The CDR3 nucleotides are TGTGCCAGCTCACCCCTCGACAGGAACGGTAATGGTGAGCAGTTCTTC. Amino acid sequence: CASSPLDRNGNGEQFF.

This chain joins TRBV6-2 or TRBV6-3 and TRBJ1-2; TRBD1 agrees at 10 bases. The CDR3 runs 18 residues. The V and J ends lost 5 bases and 6 bases, in that order; junction bases with no gene match: 18. Germline V lookup: CDR1 MNHEY, CDR2 SVGEGT. CDR3 sequence: CASSPTTGQGLLYHGYTF. CDR3 in DNA: TGTGCCAGCAGTCCAACAACGGGACAGGGGCTCCTCTATCATGGCTACACCTTC.

This clone was counted once. J is TRBJ1-2 and V is TRBV5-1; D gene uncertain. The germline V gene has CDR1 SGHRS and CDR2 YFSETQ. The CDR3 has 13 residues. The germline V and J ends were trimmed by 2 bases and 2 bases, with 7 bases remaining between them. Here the CDR3 DNA reads TGCGCCAGCAGCTTTGAACAGAACTATGGCTACACCTTC. Protein: CASSFEQNYGYTF.

The genes are TRBV24-1 and TRBJ2-1; 7 bases match TRBD1. Trimming took 7 bases from V and 5 from J; bases not matched to a gene: 4. The germline V gene has CDR1 KGHDR and CDR2 SFDVKD. The CDR3 spans 13 residues. CDR3 nucleotide sequence: TGTGCCACCAGCCGACAGGGCGACAATGAGCAGTTCTTC. Protein sequence: CATSRQGDNEQFF.

J is TRBJ2-5 and V is TRBV6-5; 9 bases match TRBD1. This CDR3 comprises 14 residues. V was clipped by 6 bases and J by 5 bases; unmatched bases: 7. The germline V gene encodes CDR1 MNHEY and CDR2 SVGAGI. The CDR3 loop reads CASRYRGLEETQYF. CDR3 bases: TGTGCCAGCAGGTACAGGGGGCTTGAGGAGACCCAGTACTTC.

The chain is built from TRBV5-1 and TRBJ1-1; the D is unclear. The germline CDR1 and CDR2 sequences are SGHRS and YFSETQ. V was clipped by 0 bases and J by 4 bases, with 7 bases between them. The CDR3 consists of 13 residues. CDR3 nucleotides: TGCGCCAGCAGCTTGGGACGGGGCACTGAAGCTTTCTTT. It encodes CASSLGRGTEAFF. The complete variable domain, with remaining parts taken from reference TRBV5-1 and TRBJ1-1, reads KAGVTQTPRYLIKTRGQQVTLSCSPISGHRSVSWYQQTPGQGLQFLFEYFSETQRNKGNFPGRFSGRQFSNSRSEMNVSTLELGDSALYLCASSLGRGTEAFFGQGTRLTVV.

This CDR3 is CAWSIGSVGPQHF. The DNA for the CDR3 is TGTGCCTGGAGTATCGGAAGCGTGGGGCCCCAGCATTTT. The chain employs TRBV30 and TRBJ1-5; no definite D call. V was clipped by 2 bases and J by 9 bases, with 14 bases between them. This CDR3 comprises 13 residues. Germline V CDR1 and CDR2: GTSNPN, SVGIG (reference sequence).

The CDR3 nucleotides read TGTGCCAGCAGCCAAGATCATCGTTCCAGGGCGGGAGGCGAGCAGTACTTC. This translates into CASSQDHRSRAGGEQYF. V and J are TRBV14 and TRBJ2-7, with 8 bases aligning to TRBD2. Germline CDR1 and CDR2: SGHDN and FVKESK. CDR3 size: 17 residues. The V and J ends lost 0 bases and 6 bases, in that order; junction bases with no gene match: 13.

The chain couples TRBV4-2 to TRBJ1-6; D unclear. The V end was cut by 0 bases, the J end by 5 bases, with 5 bases between. This CDR3 contains 14 residues. Germline CDR1 and CDR2: LGHNA and YNFKEQ. The DNA of the CDR3 is TGTGCCAGCAGCCAAGAGGTAGATAATTCACCCCTCCACTTT. As protein: CASSQEVDNSPLHF.

The gene calls are TRBV11-2 and TRBJ2-1; 9 nucleotides line up with TRBD2. J was trimmed by 2 bases and V by 6 bases; bases with no gene match: 5. Germline lookup yields CDR1 SGHAT and CDR2 FQNNGV. The length of the CDR3 is 15 residues. The CDR3 DNA follows: TGTGCCAGCAGGAAATTAGCGGGAGCCTACAATGAGCAGTTCTTC. The encoded protein is CASRKLAGAYNEQFF. Drawing the rest from reference TRBV11-2 and TRBJ2-1, the complete variable domain is EAGVAQSPRYKIIEKRQSVAFWCNPISGHATLYWYQQILGQGPKLLIQFQNNGVVDDSQLPKDRFSAERLKGVDSTLKIQPAKLEDSAVYLCASRKLAGAYNEQFFGPGTRLTVL.

The J gene is TRBJ1-3, the V gene TRBV7-3; 11 bases match TRBD1. V was clipped by 2 bases and J by 8 bases; unmatched bases: 5. The CDR3 runs to 15 residues. Germline V lookup: CDR1 SGHTA, CDR2 FQGTGA. CDR3 sequence reads: CASSLSGTGGDTIYF. DNA for the CDR3: TGTGCCAGCAGCTTATCCGGGACAGGGGGAGACACCATATATTTT.